The rows below give T cell receptor beta chains drawn from one sample of a study of regulatory T cells in long-lasting Graves disease. TCRdb reanalysed the multiplex PCR reads using MiXCR and keeps one entry per CDR3 protein. Of hundreds of thousands of distinct CDR3 sequences in the sample, 20% to 25% were seen once. The sequenced sample was peripheral blood mononuclear cells (PBMCs), obtained when the disease was refractory, from a patient treated with antithyroid drugs. These receptors all come from a female donor with Graves disease. Both conserved end residues are part of each CDR3. The order of the fields is clone size, V gene, D gene, J gene, CDR3 DNA, CDR3 protein. D genes are given only for firm matches. Only part of the rows carry a size: once, few, many, or a class if the clone is expanded.

few	TRBV7-2	-	TRBJ2-7	TGTGCCAGCAGCGGGGCGATCTACGAGCAGTACTTC	CASSGAIYEQYF
-	TRBV5-4	TRBD1	TRBJ1-6	TGTGCCAGCAGCCTCCAGGGGGCCACCTCACCCCTCCACTTT	CASSLQGATSPLHF
-	TRBV7-3	-	TRBJ2-7	TGTGCCAGCGGAAAGGAGCAGTACTTC	CASGKEQYF
many	TRBV4-3	-	TRBJ2-7	TGCGCCAGCAGCCAAGATCTGGGGTACGAGCAGTACTTC	CASSQDLGYEQYF
-	TRBV30	-	TRBJ2-2	TGTGCCTGGGGACCGGAATTCCGGAACACCGGGGAGCTGTTTTTT	CAWGPEFRNTGELFF
-	TRBV6-5	-	TRBJ1-1	TGTGCCAGCAGTTACTCGAGAAAGAACACTGAAGCTTTCTTT	CASSYSRKNTEAFF
few	TRBV7-9	TRBD2	TRBJ2-5	TGTGCCAGCAGCGGAACTAGCGGGAGGGTTAAAGAGACCCAGTACTTC	CASSGTSGRVKETQYF
many	TRBV28	-	TRBJ1-5	TGTGCCAGCAGTCCAACAGGAGGCAGGGGTAATCAGCCCCAGCATTTT	CASSPTGGRGNQPQHF
-	TRBV28	TRBD2	TRBJ2-7	TGTGCCAGCAGTTCCATAGCGGGAGGGGCCTACGAGCAGTACTTC	CASSSIAGGAYEQYF
few	TRBV19	TRBD1	TRBJ1-1	TGTGCCAGTAGTACCGGGACAGGGGACCTGGCTTTCTTT	CASSTGTGDLAFF
few	TRBV5-1	-	TRBJ2-7	TGCGCCAGCAGCTTGTGGGGGAGCTACAAGCAGTACTTC	CASSLWGSYKQYF
many	TRBV7-2	TRBD1	TRBJ2-7	TGTGCCAGCAGCCGGGACAGGGCATCTGGGAAGCAGTACTTC	CASSRDRASGKQYF
-	TRBV4-2	-	TRBJ2-2	TGTGCCAGCAGCCAAGATGGGCTAGTAGAGGGCGAGGAGCTGTTTTTT	CASSQDGLVEGEELFF
-	TRBV14	TRBD1	TRBJ1-1	TGTGCCAGCAGCATACAGGGGAGCACTGAAGCTTTCTTT	CASSIQGSTEAFF
-	TRBV6-5	-	TRBJ2-7	TGTGCCAGCAGTTACTTCGGGGTTTCCTACGAGCAGTACTTC	CASSYFGVSYEQYF
few	TRBV20-1	-	TRBJ1-4	TGCAGTGCTAGAGTTGACCCGACTGAAAAACTGTTTTTT	CSARVDPTEKLFF
many	TRBV6-1	-	TRBJ1-1	TGTGCCAGCAGTGAAGTAAGATCCCACACTGAAGCTTTCTTT	CASSEVRSHTEAFF